This T cell receptor (beta chain) came from a study of cytomegalovirus exposure and HLA in healthy donors. Whole-study findings and limits: Most TCR beta V segments were productive about 90% or about 30% of the time in an earlier analysis. In a later analysis, HLA-associated TCR beta chains were more clonally expanded than equally common others.

The germline V gene encodes CDR1 SGHRS and CDR2 YFSETQ. The CDR3 sequence is 16 residues long. The V gene lost 5 bases and the J gene lost 2 bases, with 19 bases spanning the gap. As to this clone: Its specificity is not known.

13 Jbeta primers and 60 Vbeta primers were used for the PCR. TCRdb keeps only in-frame clones here, not all; method: immunoSEQ multiplex PCR. The repertoire holds around 190,000 clones, around 90% seen once, with 1.1% in the top ten. The TCR sequence derives from a boy younger than 10 in good health and CMV-seronegative. The sample comprised PBMCs. The rearrangement joins TRBV5-1 to TRBJ2-5; weak D call: TRBD2 (6 bases). The CDR3 reads CASSRSPLTRQETQYF. Here the CDR3 DNA reads TGCGCCAGCAGTCGCTCCCCCTTGACTAGACAAGAGACCCAGTACTTC. The complete variable domain, with remaining parts taken from reference TRBV5-1 and TRBJ2-5, reads KAGVTQTPRYLIKTRGQQVTLSCSPISGHRSVSWYQQTPGQGLQFLFEYFSETQRNKGNFPGRFSGRQFSNSRSEMNVSTLELGDSALYLCASSRSPLTRQETQYFGPGTRLLVL.